What follows describes a single T cell receptor (beta chain). This specimen comes from a study of blood T cell repertoires in COVID-19. Assay: immunoSEQ multiplex PCR; the TCRdb copy retains only in-frame clones and omits some. The sample holds about 150,000 clones, around 90% seen once. This CDR3 has 15 residues. V lost 5 bases to trimming and J lost 1 base; unmatched junction nucleotides: 3. CDR1 and CDR2 from the germline V gene are MNHEY and SVGEGT. The source of this sequence is an older woman with active or convalescent COVID-19. Sequencing was performed on peripheral blood. The genes are TRBV6-2 or TRBV6-3 and TRBJ2-3, with 10 positions matching TRBD2. CDR3 nucleotides: TGTGCCAGCAGTACCGGGACTAGCGGCACAGATACGCAGTATTTT. Translated, it gives CASSTGTSGTDTQYF.